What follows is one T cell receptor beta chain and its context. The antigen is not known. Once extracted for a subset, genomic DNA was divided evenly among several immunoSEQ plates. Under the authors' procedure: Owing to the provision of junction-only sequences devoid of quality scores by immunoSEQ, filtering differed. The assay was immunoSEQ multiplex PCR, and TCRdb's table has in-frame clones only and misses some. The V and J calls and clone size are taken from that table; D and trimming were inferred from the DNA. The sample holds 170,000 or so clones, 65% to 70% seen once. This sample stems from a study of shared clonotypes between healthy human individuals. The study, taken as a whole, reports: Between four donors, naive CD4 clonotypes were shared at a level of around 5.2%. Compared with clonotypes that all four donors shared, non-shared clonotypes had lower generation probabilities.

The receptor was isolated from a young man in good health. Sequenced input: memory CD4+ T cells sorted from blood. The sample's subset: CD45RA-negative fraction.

The CDR3 nucleotides are TGTGCCAGCTCTCGGCGGGAAAGGGCGAACACCGGGGAGCTGTTTTTT. It translates to CASSRRERANTGELFF. The chain links TRBV18 to TRBJ2-2; D may be TRBD2 (6 bases). The length of the CDR3 is 16 residues. Germline CDR1 reads KGHSH; CDR2 reads LQKENI. The V end was cut by 6 bases, the J end by 0 bases, with 14 bases between.